The present entry profiles one TCR beta chain with its context. The data originate from a study of blood T cell repertoires in COVID-19. Turning to the study itself: COVID-19 samples from acute and convalescent phases originated in the United States, Italy and Spain. T cells, B-cell-depleted T cells, or PBMCs supplied cDNA or gDNA.

Methods used by the authors: Researchers report that nucleated cell counts were estimated from reference gene primer amplification. Assay: immunoSEQ multiplex PCR; the TCRdb copy retains only in-frame clones and omits some. Clonal size and the V and J genes are those of that table, whereas D and trimming came from the DNA. The table lists tens of thousands of clones, 70% to 80% of them singletons, with around 30% in the top ten. Sequenced sample: peripheral blood. This receptor was obtained from a woman in her 70s with acute or convalescent COVID-19.

The CDR3 DNA reads TGTGCCAGCAGCTTGAGGACGAACACCGGGGAGCTGTTTTTT. This encodes CASSLRTNTGELFF. The chain uses TRBV11-3 and TRBJ2-2; D gene uncertain. V lost 3 bases to trimming and J lost 0 bases, with 5 bases between them. The CDR3 extends over 14 amino acids. Germline assignment: CDR1 SGHNT and CDR2 YENEEA.